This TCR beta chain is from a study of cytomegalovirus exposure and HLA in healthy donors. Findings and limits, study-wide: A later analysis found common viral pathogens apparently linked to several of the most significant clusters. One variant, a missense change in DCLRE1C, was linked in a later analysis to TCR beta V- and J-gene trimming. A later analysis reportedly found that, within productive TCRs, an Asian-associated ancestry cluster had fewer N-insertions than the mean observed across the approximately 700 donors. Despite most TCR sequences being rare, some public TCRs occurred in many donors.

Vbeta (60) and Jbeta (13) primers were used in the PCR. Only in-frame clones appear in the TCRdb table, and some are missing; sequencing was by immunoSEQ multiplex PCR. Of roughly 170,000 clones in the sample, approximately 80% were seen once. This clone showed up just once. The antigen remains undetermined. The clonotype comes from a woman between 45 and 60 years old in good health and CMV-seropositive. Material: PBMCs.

In nucleotides, the CDR3 is TGTGCCAGCAGTGACCAGTACAATGAGCAGTTCTTC. As protein: CASSDQYNEQFF. V gene TRBV2 combines with J gene TRBJ2-1, with D unresolved. CDR1 is SNHLY, CDR2 FYNNEI, per germline. The ends were cut back, 3 bases at V and 4 bases at J, with 4 bases in the middle. This CDR3 spans 12 amino acids.